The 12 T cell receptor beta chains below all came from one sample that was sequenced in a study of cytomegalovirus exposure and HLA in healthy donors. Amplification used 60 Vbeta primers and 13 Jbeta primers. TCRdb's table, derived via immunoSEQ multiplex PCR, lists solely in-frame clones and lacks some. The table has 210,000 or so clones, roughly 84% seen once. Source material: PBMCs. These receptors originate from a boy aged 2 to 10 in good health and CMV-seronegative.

CDR3 bases: TGTGCCAGCAGCGCAGGACAGGGAAAAATTGGCTACACCTTC. It translates to CASSAGQGKIGYTF. This rearrangement joins TRBV9 to TRBJ1-2, with 8 bases aligning to TRBD1. There are 14 residues in the CDR3. The V gene end was trimmed by 3 bases and the J gene end by 7 bases; junction bases not matched to a gene: 8. Germline CDR1 SGDLS, CDR2 YYNGEE.

The CDR3 spells CASSPGQITDTQYF. The CDR3 DNA reads TGTGCCAGCAGCCCCGGACAGATCACAGATACGCAGTATTTT. The chain carries TRBV7-2 and TRBJ2-3; possibly TRBD1 for D (6 bases). The V gene lost 5 bases and the J gene lost 2 bases, with 11 bases spanning the gap. Germline V gene lookup returns CDR1 SGHTA and CDR2 FQGNSA. This CDR3 spans 14 amino acids.

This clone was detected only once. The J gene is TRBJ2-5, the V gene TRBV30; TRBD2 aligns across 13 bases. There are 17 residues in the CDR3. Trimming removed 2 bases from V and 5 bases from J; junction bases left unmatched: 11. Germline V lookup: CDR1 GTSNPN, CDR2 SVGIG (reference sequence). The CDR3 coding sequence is TGTGCCTGGAGTCGAGTTCCGGGACTAGCGGGGAAGGAGACCCAGTACTTC. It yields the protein CAWSRVPGLAGKETQYF. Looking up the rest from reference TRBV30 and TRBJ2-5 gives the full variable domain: SQTIHQWPATLVQPVGSPLSLECTVEGTSNPNLYWYRQAAGRGLQLLFYSVGIGQISSEVPQNLSASRPQDRQFILSSKKLLLSDSGFYLCAWSRVPGLAGKETQYFGPGTRLLVL.

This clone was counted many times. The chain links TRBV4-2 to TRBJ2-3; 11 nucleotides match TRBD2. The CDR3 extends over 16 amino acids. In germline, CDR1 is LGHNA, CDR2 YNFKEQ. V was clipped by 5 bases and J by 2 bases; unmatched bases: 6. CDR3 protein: CASSKKTSGDTDTQYF. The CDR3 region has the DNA TGTGCCAGCAGCAAGAAGACTAGCGGGGACACAGATACGCAGTATTTT.

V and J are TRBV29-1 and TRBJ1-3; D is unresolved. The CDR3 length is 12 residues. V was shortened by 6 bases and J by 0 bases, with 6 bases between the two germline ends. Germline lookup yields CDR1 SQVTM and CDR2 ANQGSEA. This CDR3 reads CSVASSGNTIYF. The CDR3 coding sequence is TGCAGCGTGGCAAGCTCTGGAAACACCATATATTTT.

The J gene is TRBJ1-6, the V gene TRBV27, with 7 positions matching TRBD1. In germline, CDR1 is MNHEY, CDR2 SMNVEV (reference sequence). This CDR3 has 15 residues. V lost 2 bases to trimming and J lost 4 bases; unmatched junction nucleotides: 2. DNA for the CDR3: TGTGCCAGCAGTTTAGGGACAGTGTATAATTCACCCCTCCACTTT. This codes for CASSLGTVYNSPLHF.

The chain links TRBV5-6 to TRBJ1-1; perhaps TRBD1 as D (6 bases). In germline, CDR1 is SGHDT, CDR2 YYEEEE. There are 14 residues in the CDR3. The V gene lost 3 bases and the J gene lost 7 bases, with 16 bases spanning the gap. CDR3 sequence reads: CASSWGGHPHEAFF. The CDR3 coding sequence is TGTGCCAGCAGCTGGGGGGGACACCCGCATGAAGCTTTCTTT.

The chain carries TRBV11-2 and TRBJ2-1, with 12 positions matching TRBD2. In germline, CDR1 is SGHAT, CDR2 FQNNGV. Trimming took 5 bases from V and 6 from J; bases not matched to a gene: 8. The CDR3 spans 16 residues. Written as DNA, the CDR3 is TGTGCCAGCAGCACGCTAGCGGGGGGGCCTGGCAATGAGCAGTTCTTC. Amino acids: CASSTLAGGPGNEQFF.

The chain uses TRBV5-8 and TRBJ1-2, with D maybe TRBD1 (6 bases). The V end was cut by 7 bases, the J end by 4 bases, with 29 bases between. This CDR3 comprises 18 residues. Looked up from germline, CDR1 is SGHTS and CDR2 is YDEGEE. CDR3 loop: CASRAWIIRGAPPYGYTF. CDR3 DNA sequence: TGTGCCAGCCGAGCTTGGATTATACGGGGGGCCCCCCCCTATGGCTACACCTTC.

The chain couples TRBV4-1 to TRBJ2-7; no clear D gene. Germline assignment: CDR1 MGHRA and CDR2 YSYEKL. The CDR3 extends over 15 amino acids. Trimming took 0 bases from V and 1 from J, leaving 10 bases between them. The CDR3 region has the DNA TGCGCCAGCAGCCAAGATCGTGGCAGATCCTACGAGCAGTACTTC. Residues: CASSQDRGRSYEQYF.

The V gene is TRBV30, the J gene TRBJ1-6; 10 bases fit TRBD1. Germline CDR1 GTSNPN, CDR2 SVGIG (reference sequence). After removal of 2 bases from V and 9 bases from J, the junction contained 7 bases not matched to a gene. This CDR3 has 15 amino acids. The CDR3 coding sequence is TGTGCCTGGAGTTCGACAGGGGGCGCGAGTTCACCCCTCCACTTT. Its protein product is CAWSSTGGASSPLHF. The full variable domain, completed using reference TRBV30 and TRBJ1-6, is SQTIHQWPATLVQPVGSPLSLECTVEGTSNPNLYWYRQAAGRGLQLLFYSVGIGQISSEVPQNLSASRPQDRQFILSSKKLLLSDSGFYLCAWSSTGGASSPLHFGNGTRLTVT.

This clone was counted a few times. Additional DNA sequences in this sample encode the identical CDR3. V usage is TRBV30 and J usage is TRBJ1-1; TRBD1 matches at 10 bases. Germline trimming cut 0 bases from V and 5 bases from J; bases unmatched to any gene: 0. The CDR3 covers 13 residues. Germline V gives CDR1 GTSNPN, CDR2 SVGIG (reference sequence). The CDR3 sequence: CAWSVDRGTEAFF. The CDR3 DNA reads TGTGCCTGGAGTGTGGACAGGGGGACTGAAGCTTTCTTT.